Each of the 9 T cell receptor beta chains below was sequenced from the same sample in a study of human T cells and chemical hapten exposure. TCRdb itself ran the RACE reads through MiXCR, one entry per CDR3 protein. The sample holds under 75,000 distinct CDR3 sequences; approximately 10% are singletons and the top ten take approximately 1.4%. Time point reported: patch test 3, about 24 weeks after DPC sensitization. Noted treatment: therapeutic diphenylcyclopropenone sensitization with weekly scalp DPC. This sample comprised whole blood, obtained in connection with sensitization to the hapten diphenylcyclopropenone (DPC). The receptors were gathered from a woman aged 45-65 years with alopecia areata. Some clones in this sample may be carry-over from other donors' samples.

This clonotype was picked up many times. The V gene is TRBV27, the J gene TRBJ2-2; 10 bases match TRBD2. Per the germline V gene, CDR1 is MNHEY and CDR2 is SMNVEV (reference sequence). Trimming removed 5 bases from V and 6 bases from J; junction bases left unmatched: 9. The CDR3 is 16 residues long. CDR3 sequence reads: CASSLLAGVGAGELFF. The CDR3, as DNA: TGTGCCAGCAGTCTCCTAGCGGGAGTTGGGGCCGGGGAGCTGTTTTTT.

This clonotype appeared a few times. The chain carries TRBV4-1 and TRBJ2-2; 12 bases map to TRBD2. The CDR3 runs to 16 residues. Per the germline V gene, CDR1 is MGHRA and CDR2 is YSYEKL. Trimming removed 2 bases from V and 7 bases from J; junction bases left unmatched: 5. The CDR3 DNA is TGCGCCAGCAGCCAAAGGCTAGCGGGGGGGAACGGGGAGCTGTTTTTT. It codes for CASSQRLAGGNGELFF.

DNA for the CDR3: TGCAGTGCTAGAGATAGAGGACCCCCGTTACAGCCCCAGCATTTT. This sequence encodes CSARDRGPPLQPQHF. V usage is TRBV20-1 and J usage is TRBJ1-5, with D hard to call. V lost 0 bases and J 7 bases, leaving 16 bases between the germline ends. The CDR3 totals 15 residues. Germline values: CDR1 DFQATT, CDR2 SNEGSKA (reference sequence).

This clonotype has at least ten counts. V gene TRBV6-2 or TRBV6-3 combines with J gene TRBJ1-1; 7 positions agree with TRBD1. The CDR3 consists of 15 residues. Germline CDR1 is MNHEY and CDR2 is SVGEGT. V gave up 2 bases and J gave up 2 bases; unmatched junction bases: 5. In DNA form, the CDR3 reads TGTGCCAGCAGTTACGGCGGGACAGCAAACACTGAAGCTTTCTTT. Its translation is CASSYGGTANTEAFF.

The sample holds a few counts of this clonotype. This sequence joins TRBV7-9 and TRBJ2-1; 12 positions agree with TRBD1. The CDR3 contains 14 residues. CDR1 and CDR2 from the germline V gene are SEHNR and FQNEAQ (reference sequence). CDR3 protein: CATGDRGHSNEQFF. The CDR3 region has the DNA TGTGCGACGGGGGACAGGGGGCACTCCAATGAGCAGTTCTTC.

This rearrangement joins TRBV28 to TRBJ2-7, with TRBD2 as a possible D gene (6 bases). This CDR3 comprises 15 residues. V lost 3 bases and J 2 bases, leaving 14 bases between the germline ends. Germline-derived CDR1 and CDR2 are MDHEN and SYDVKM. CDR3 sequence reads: CASSFRGGKAYEQYF. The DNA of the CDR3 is TGTGCCAGCAGTTTTCGTGGCGGGAAGGCCTACGAGCAGTACTTC.

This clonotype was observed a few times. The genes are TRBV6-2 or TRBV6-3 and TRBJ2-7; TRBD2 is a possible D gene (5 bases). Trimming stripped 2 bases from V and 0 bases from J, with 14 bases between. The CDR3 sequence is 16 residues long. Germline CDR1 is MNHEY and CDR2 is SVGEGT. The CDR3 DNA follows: TGTGCCAGCAGTTACGGGCTGACGGGGAGCTCCTACGAGCAGTACTTC. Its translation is CASSYGLTGSSYEQYF.

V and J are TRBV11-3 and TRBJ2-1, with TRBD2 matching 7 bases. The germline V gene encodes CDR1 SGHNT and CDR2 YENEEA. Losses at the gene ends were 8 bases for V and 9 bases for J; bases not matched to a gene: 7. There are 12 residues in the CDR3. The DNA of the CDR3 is TGTGCCAGCCGGGGGGTGTCGGGTGAGCAGTTCTTC. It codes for CASRGVSGEQFF.

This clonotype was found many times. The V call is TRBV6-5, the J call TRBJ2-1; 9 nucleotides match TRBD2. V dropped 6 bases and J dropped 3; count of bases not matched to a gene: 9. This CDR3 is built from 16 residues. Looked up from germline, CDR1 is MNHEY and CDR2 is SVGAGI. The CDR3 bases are TGTGCCAGCAGCTCCCCTGGGACTAGCATCTACAATGAGCAGTTCTTC. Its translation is CASSSPGTSIYNEQFF.